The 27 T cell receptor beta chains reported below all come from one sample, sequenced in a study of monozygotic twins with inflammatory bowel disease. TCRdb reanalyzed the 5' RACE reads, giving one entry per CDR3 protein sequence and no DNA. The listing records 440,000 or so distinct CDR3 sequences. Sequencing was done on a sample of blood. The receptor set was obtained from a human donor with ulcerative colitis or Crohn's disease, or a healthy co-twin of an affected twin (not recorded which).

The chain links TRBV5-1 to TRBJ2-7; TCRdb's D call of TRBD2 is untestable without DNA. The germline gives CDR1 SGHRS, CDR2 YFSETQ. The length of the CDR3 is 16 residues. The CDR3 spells CASSLRPYPGEGTKYF.

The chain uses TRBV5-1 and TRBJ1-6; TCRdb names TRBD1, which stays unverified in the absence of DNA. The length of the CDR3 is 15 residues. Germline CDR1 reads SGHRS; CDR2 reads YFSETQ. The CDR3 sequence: CASSLAGARFSPLHF.

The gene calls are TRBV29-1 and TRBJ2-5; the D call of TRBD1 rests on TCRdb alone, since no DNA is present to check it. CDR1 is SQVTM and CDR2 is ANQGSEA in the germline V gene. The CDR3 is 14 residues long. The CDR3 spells CSVEYGDRSETQYF.

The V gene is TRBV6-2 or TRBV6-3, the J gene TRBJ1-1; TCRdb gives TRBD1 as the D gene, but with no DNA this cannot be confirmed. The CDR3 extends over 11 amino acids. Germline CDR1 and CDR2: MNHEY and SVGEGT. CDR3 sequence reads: CASDRGTEAFF.

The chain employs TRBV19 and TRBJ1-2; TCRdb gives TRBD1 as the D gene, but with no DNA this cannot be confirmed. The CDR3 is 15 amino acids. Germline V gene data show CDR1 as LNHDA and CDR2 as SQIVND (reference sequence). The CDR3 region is CASSIGTIANYGYTF.

CDR3: CASSRTANQPQHF. This chain uses TRBV6-5 with TRBJ1-5. The CDR3 is 13 amino acids. CDR1 and CDR2 from the germline V gene are MNHEY and SVGAGI.

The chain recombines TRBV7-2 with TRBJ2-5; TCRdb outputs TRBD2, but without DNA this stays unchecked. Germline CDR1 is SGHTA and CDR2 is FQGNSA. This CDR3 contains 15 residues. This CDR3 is CASSLGGRARETQYF.

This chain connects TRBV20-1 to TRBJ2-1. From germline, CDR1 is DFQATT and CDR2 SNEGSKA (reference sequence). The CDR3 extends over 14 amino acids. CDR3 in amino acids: CSARSPTAGNEQFF.

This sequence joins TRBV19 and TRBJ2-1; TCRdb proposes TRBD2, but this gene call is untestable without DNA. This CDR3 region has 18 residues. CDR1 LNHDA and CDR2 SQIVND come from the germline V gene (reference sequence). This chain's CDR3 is CASSATRTSGGAYNEQFF.

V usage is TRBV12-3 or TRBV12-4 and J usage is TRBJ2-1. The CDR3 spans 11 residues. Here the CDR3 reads CASSPLNEQFF.

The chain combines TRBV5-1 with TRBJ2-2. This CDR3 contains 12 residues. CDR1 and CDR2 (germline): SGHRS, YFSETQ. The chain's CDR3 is CASSVQLGELFF.

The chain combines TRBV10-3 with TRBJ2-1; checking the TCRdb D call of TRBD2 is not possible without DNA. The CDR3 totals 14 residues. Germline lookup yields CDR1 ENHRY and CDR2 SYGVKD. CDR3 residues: CAISERLAYNEQFF.

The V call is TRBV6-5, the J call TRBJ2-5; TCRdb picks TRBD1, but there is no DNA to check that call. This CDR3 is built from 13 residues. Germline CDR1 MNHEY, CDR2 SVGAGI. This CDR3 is CATRPGQQETQYF.

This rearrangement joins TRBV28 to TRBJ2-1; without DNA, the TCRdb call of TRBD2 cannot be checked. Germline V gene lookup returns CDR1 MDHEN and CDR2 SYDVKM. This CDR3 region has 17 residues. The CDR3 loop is CASIPASGRAGGYEQFF.

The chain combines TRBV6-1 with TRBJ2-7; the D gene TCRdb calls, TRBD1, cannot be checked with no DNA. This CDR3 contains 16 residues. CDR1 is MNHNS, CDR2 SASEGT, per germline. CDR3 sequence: CASRPDGRTGTHEQYF.

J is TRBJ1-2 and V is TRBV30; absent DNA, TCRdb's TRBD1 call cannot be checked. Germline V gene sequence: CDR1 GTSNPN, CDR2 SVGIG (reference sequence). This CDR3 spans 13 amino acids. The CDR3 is CASRAGANYGYTF.

CDR3 loop: CASSARKGINQPQHF. The J gene is TRBJ1-5, the V gene TRBV7-8. The CDR3 runs to 15 residues. Germline V gives CDR1 SGHVS, CDR2 FQNEAQ.

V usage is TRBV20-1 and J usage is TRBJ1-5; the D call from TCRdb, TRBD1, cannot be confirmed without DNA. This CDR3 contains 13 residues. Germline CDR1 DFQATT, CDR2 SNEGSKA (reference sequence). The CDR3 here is CSVAGGGNQPQHF.

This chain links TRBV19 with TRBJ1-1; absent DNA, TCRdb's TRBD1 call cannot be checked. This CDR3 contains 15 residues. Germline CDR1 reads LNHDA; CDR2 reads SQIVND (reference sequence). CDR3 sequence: CASSVKTVTNTEAFF.

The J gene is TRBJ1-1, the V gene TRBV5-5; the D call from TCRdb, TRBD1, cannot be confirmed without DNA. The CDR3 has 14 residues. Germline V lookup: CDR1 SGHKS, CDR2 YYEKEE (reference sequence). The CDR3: CASSLGTGTLGAFF.

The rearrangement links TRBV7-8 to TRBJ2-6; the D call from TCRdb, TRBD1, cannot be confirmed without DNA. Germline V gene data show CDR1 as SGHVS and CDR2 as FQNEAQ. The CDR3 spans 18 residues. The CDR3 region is CASSPRTGSVSGANVLTF.

CDR3: CATSDTSGGYGQPQHF. The rearrangement links TRBV24-1 to TRBJ1-5; the TRBD1 assignment by TCRdb is unverifiable without DNA. CDR3 length equals 16 residues. Germline V gene data show CDR1 as KGHDR and CDR2 as SFDVKD.

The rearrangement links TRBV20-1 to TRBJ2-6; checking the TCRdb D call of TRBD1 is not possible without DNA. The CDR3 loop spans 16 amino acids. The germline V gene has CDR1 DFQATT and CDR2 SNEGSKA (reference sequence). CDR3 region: CSASSGRHLRANVLTF.

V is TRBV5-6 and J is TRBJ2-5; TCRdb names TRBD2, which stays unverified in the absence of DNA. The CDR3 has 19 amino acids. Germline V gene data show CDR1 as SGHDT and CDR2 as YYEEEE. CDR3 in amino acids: CASSLAISTTGLAGETQYF.

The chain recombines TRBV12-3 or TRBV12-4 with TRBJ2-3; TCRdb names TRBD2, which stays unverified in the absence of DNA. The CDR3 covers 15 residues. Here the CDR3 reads CASSQRGKSTDTQYF.

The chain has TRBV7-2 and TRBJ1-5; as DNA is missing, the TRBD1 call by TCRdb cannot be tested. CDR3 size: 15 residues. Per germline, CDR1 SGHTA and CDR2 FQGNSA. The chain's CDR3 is CASSSYRDSNQPQHF.

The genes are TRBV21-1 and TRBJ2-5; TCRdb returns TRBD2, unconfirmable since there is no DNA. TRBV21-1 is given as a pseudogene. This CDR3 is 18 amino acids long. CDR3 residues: CASSTDGRGTGYQETQYF.